The 20 T cell receptor beta chains below come from one sample, sequenced in a study of T-cell reconstitution after alpha-beta-depleted transplantation in children. For TCRbeta, the library was prepared with unique molecular identifiers. TCRdb re-called the PCR reads with MiXCR, one entry per CDR3 protein. Counted here are around 240,000 distinct CDR3 sequences, roughly 8.2% occurring once; the ten biggest clones make up approximately 6.3%. Source: PBMCs, mostly from graft donor cells, taken 180 days after TCRalphabeta/CD19-depleted stem cell transplant. These receptors were collected from a male patient younger than 18 who had a stem cell transplant for acute lymphoblastic leukemia, so the T cells may come from the graft donor.

Many counts were recorded for this clonotype. The genes are TRBV28 and TRBJ2-2, with D tentatively TRBD2 (6 bases). CDR3 length: 15 residues. Germline V gene sequence: CDR1 MDHEN, CDR2 SYDVKM. The ends were cut back, 3 bases at V and 5 bases at J, with 13 bases in the middle. The CDR3 sequence: CASSLGDFETGELFF. The CDR3 bases are TGTGCCAGCAGTTTGGGGGACTTCGAGACCGGGGAGCTGTTTTTT.

This clonotype was detected ten times or more. This chain uses TRBV2 with TRBJ2-1; D perhaps matches TRBD2 (5 bases). V lost 7 bases and J 0 bases, leaving 10 bases between the germline ends. This CDR3 is built from 14 residues. Germline V lookup: CDR1 SNHLY, CDR2 FYNNEI. CDR3 protein: CASIPAASYNEQFF. The CDR3 bases are TGTGCCAGCATCCCAGCGGCCTCCTACAATGAGCAGTTCTTC.

Many counts were recorded for this clonotype. The genes are TRBV18 and TRBJ2-3; TRBD1 aligns across 10 bases. J gave up 3 bases and V 3 bases, and 24 bases lay outside the gene matches. Germline V gene data show CDR1 as KGHSH and CDR2 as LQKENI. The CDR3 length is 22 residues. DNA of the CDR3: TGTGCCAGCTCACCGCACCGCCGTAAAACCGGGACAGGGGTCATAGCAACAGATACGCAGTATTTT. This codes for CASSPHRRKTGTGVIATDTQYF.

This clonotype was seen ten or more times. V and J are TRBV7-9 and TRBJ2-4, with a weak D call TRBD1 (6 bases). Trimming shortened V by 5 bases and J by 7 bases, and 15 bases separated the two germline ends. CDR3 length equals 14 residues. Germline CDR1 and CDR2: SEHNR and FQNEAQ (reference sequence). The DNA of the CDR3 is TGTGCCAGCAGCACCCTAGGAACAGGGAACATTCAGTACTTC. Its protein product is CASSTLGTGNIQYF. The full variable domain, in which reference TRBV7-9 and TRBJ2-4 provide the parts outside the CDR3, is DTGVSQNPRHKITKRGQNVTFRCDPISEHNRLYWYRQTLGQGPEFLTYFQNEAQLEKSRLLSDRFSAERPKGSFSTLEIQRTEQGDSAMYLCASSTLGTGNIQYFGAGTRLSVL.

This clonotype was counted many times. V and J are TRBV4-3 and TRBJ2-3, with a tentative D call TRBD2 (5 bases). The V and J ends lost 0 bases and 1 base respectively, with 14 bases between them. The CDR3 runs 17 residues. CDR1 LGHNA and CDR2 YSLEER come from the germline V gene. In DNA form, the CDR3 reads TGCGCCAGCAGCCAAGATAATCGGGATAGGGGCACAGATACGCAGTATTTT. It specifies CASSQDNRDRGTDTQYF.

This clonotype was observed many times. The chain combines TRBV7-9 with TRBJ2-4, with 7 bases identical to TRBD1. The V and J ends lost 2 bases and 7 bases, in that order; junction bases with no gene match: 8. The CDR3 is made up of 15 amino acids. Germline CDR1 reads SEHNR; CDR2 reads FQNEAQ (reference sequence). Written as DNA, the CDR3 is TGTGCCAGCAGCTTATCCGGGACAGCGCGGAACATTCAGTACTTC. It is translated as CASSLSGTARNIQYF. The complete variable domain, with remaining parts taken from reference TRBV7-9 and TRBJ2-4, reads DTGVSQNPRHKITKRGQNVTFRCDPISEHNRLYWYRQTLGQGPEFLTYFQNEAQLEKSRLLSDRFSAERPKGSFSTLEIQRTEQGDSAMYLCASSLSGTARNIQYFGAGTRLSVL.

About this clonotype: A much more abundant neighbour one base away suggests this may be a read error. The rearrangement links TRBV6-1 to TRBJ2-7; perhaps TRBD1 as D (5 bases). The CDR3 runs 16 residues. The germline V and J ends were trimmed by 6 bases and 5 bases, with 23 bases remaining between them. Germline CDR1 is MNHNS and CDR2 is SASEGT. The CDR3 sequence is CASSRVVRQVADEQYF. The CDR3 DNA sequence: TGTGCCAGCAGCAGGGTCGTGCGTCAGGTGGCCGACGAGCAGTACTTC.

The CDR3 reads CASSFQQGNEQYF. The CDR3 nucleotides read TGTGCCAGCAGCTTCCAACAGGGGAACGAGCAGTACTTC. This chain links TRBV7-7 with TRBJ2-7; 7 nucleotides match TRBD1. This CDR3 contains 13 residues. Germline V lookup: CDR1 SSHAT, CDR2 FNYEAQ (reference sequence). V was pared by 3 bases and J by 5 bases, with 4 bases of the junction left unmatched.

At least ten counts were recorded for this clonotype. The chain recombines TRBV10-3 with TRBJ2-1; 8 bases match TRBD2. V dropped 6 bases and J dropped 8; count of bases not matched to a gene: 3. From germline, CDR1 is ENHRY and CDR2 SYGVKD. The CDR3 has 12 amino acids. The CDR3 DNA is TGTGCCATCAGGAGCGGGGGACATGAGCAGTTCTTC. This encodes CAIRSGGHEQFF.

This clonotype has at least ten counts. The chain has TRBV7-3 and TRBJ2-3; D unresolved. V was clipped by 1 base and J by 5 bases, with 10 bases between them. Germline V gene lookup returns CDR1 SGHTA and CDR2 FQGTGA. This CDR3 has 14 amino acids. For the CDR3, the DNA is TGTGCCAGCAGCTTAATTGGTGGGCAAGATACGCAGTATTTT. Encoded protein: CASSLIGGQDTQYF.

Many counts were recorded for this clonotype. J is TRBJ2-1 and V is TRBV7-9; D possibly corresponds to TRBD2 (6 bases). This CDR3 spans 17 amino acids. CDR1 is SEHNR, CDR2 FQNEAQ, per germline (reference sequence). Trimming removed 3 bases at V and 4 bases at J, with 19 bases between. In DNA form, the CDR3 reads TGTGCCAGCAGCTTGGGGGGTGGCAGCGTCCCTTACAATGAGCAGTTCTTC. Protein: CASSLGGGSVPYNEQFF.

This clonotype has ten or more counts. In DNA, the CDR3 is TGCGCCAGCAGCCAAGCACGCACTAGCGGCCCAAATGAGCAGTTCTTC. Amino acids: CASSQARTSGPNEQFF. The gene calls are TRBV4-1 and TRBJ2-1; 8 nucleotides line up with TRBD2. The CDR3 is 16 amino acids. CDR1 and CDR2 from the germline V gene are MGHRA and YSYEKL. V lost 1 base to trimming and J lost 7 bases; unmatched junction nucleotides: 9.

This clonotype was detected ten times or more. The chain carries TRBV12-3 or TRBV12-4 and TRBJ2-1; D gene ambiguous. Trimming shortened V by 0 bases and J by 3 bases, and 15 bases separated the two germline ends. The CDR3 runs to 17 residues. CDR3 sequence reads: CASSLAQVSGYYNEQFF. The CDR3, as DNA: TGTGCCAGCAGTTTAGCGCAAGTTTCTGGGTACTACAATGAGCAGTTCTTC.

This clonotype was detected ten times or more. J is TRBJ1-1 and V is TRBV4-3; D call uncertain. The ends were cut back, 4 bases at V and 0 bases at J, with 15 bases in the middle. Germline V gives CDR1 LGHNA, CDR2 YSLEER. CDR3 length: 16 residues. The CDR3 sequence: CASSPGAAKLNTEAFF. In nucleotides, the CDR3 is TGCGCCAGCAGCCCGGGAGCCGCGAAGTTGAACACTGAAGCTTTCTTT.

This clonotype showed up just a few times. V and J are TRBV6-5 and TRBJ1-3; D unclear. The CDR3 has 15 residues. CDR1 and CDR2 from the germline V gene are MNHEY and SVGAGI. The V and J ends lost 2 bases and 0 bases respectively, with 8 bases between them. CDR3 residues: CASSYNGISGNTIYF. The CDR3, as DNA: TGTGCCAGCAGTTACAACGGCATCTCTGGAAACACCATATATTTT.

This clonotype has a count of ten or more. The genes are TRBV3-1 and TRBJ1-1; no reliable D call. V lost 4 bases and J lost 6, with 12 bases in between. The CDR3 is made up of 13 amino acids. The germline gives CDR1 LGHDT, CDR2 YNNKEL (reference sequence). The CDR3 DNA is TGTGCCAGCAGCCCGAGGGAGGTCTCTGAAGCTTTCTTT. This sequence encodes CASSPREVSEAFF.

At least ten counts were recorded for this clonotype. The chain has TRBV5-1 and TRBJ2-1; D unresolved. Germline values: CDR1 SGHRS, CDR2 YFSETQ. Trimming took 2 bases from V and 2 from J, leaving 11 bases between them. This CDR3 is built from 15 residues. CDR3 in DNA: TGCGCCAGCAGCTTTGGTCAGCCGACCTACAATGAGCAGTTCTTC. Translated: CASSFGQPTYNEQFF.

The sample holds many counts of this clonotype. V is TRBV28 and J is TRBJ2-4, with 7 bases identical to TRBD2. Trimming took 6 bases from V and 1 from J; bases not matched to a gene: 9. The length of the CDR3 is 16 residues. CDR1 is MDHEN, CDR2 SYDVKM, per germline. CDR3 amino acids: CASRPLGGWAKNIQYF. Here the CDR3 DNA reads TGTGCCAGCAGGCCACTCGGGGGGTGGGCCAAAAACATTCAGTACTTC.

This clonotype came up a few times. The chain combines TRBV5-5 with TRBJ1-6, with TRBD1 matching over 7 bases. The CDR3 contains 15 residues. After removal of 2 bases from V and 6 bases from J, the junction contained 5 bases not matched to a gene. Germline V gene data show CDR1 as SGHKS and CDR2 as YYEKEE (reference sequence). Written as DNA, the CDR3 is TGTGCCAGCAGCTTCTCGGGGACAGTTAATTCACCCCTCCACTTT. It codes for CASSFSGTVNSPLHF.

This clonotype showed up many times. The chain couples TRBV7-3 to TRBJ2-2; no clear D. V lost 3 bases to trimming and J lost 6 bases, with 5 bases between them. The CDR3 loop spans 12 amino acids. Germline-derived CDR1 and CDR2 are SGHTA and FQGTGA. Here the CDR3 reads CASSFSPGELFF. CDR3 DNA sequence: TGTGCCAGCAGCTTCAGCCCCGGGGAGCTGTTTTTT. Together with reference TRBV7-3 and TRBJ2-2, the CDR3 gives the full variable domain: GAGVSQTPSNKVTEKGKYVELRCDPISGHTALYWYRQSLGQGPEFLIYFQGTGAADDSGLPNDRFFAVRPEGSVSTLKIQRTERGDSAVYLCASSFSPGELFFGEGSRLTVL.